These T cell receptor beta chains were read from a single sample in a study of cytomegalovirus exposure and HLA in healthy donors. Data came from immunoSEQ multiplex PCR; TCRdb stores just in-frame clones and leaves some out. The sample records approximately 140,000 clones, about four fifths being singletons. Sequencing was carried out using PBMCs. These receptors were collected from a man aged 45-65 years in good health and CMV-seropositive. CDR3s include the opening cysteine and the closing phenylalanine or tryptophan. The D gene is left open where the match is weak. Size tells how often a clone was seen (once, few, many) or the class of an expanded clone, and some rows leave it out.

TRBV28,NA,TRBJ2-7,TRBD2,TGTGCCAGCAGTTCGCCGGGACTAGCGTCCTTGGAGCAGTACTTC,CASSSPGLASLEQYF
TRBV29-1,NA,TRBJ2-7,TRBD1,TGCAGCGCCCGGACAGGGGGCGACGAGCAGTACTTC,CSARTGGDEQYF
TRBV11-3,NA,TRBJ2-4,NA,TGTGCCAGCAGCTCCGGGGTAGCCAAAAACATTCAGTACTTC,CASSSGVAKNIQYF
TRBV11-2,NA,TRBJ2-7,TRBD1,TGTGCCAGCGGGACAGGCCTTTACGAGCAGTACTTC,CASGTGLYEQYF
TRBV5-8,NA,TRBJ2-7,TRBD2,TGTGCCAGCAGCCGGCTAGCGGGAGGGGCCTACGAGCAGTACTTC,CASSRLAGGAYEQYF
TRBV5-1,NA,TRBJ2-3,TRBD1,TGCGCCAGCAGCAGGCTAGGGGGCCCCACAGATACGCAGTATTTT,CASSRLGGPTDTQYF
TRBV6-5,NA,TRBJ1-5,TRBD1,TGTGCCAGCAGTGCCACAGGGGGAGGGCAGCCCCAGCATTTT,CASSATGGGQPQHF
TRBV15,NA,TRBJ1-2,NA,TGTGCCACCAGCAGTGTCAGGGTGACTTATGGCTACACCTTC,CATSSVRVTYGYTF
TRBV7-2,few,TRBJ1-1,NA,TGTGCCAGCAGCTTAGGAGCCAGGGCGTGGGCTGAAGCTTTCTTT,CASSLGARAWAEAFF
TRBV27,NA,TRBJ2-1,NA,TGTGCCAGCATCAACAAGTCGGGGAGCTCCTACAATGAGCAGTTCTTC,CASINKSGSSYNEQFF
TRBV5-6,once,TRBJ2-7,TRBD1,TGTGCCAGCAGCTTGGGGTTCGGGACAGGGGATCGCGAGCAGTACTTC,CASSLGFGTGDREQYF
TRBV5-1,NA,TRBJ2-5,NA,TGCGCCAGCGTGAGAGCCCCTCAAGAGACCCAGTACTTC,CASVRAPQETQYF
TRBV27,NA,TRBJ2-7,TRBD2,TGTGCCAGCAGTTTTTCTAGCGGTCTTACCTACGAGCAGTACTTC,CASSFSSGLTYEQYF
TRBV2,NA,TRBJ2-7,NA,TGTGCCAGCAGCCCAATGGCGTCTAGCTCCTACGAGCAGTACTTC,CASSPMASSSYEQYF
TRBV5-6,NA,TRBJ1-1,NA,TGTGCCAGCAGCTTGCGACAGGTGCCTGAAGCTTTCTTT,CASSLRQVPEAFF
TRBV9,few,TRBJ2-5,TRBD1,TGTGCCAGCAGCGCCGGGACAGGGCAAGAGACCCAGTACTTC,CASSAGTGQETQYF
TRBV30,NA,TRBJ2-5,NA,TGTGCCTGGAGTGTCGGTACCCAAGAGACCCAGTACTTC,CAWSVGTQETQYF
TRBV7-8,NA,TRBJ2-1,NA,TGTGCCAGCAGCCCGCGGGGCCGCTCCTACAATGAGCAGTTCTTC,CASSPRGRSYNEQFF
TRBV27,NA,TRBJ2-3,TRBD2,TGTGCCAGCAGTTTTTCTAGCGGGAGTGCAGATACGCAGTATTTT,CASSFSSGSADTQYF
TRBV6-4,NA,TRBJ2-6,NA,TGTGCCAGCAGTGACTCGGGGACATCCAACTCTGGGGCCAACGTCCTGACTTTC,CASSDSGTSNSGANVLTF
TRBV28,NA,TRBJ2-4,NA,TGTGCCAGCAGTTTACCCAGAGAGATGGACAAGCACTTC,CASSLPREMDKHF
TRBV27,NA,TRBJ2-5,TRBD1,TGTGCCAGCAGTTTCTCCTGGGACAGGAGGGAAGAGACCCAGTACTTC,CASSFSWDRREETQYF
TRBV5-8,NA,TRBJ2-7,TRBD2,TGTGCCAGCAGCTTTAGTCTAGCGGGGGGTTCCTCCTACGAGCAGTACTTC,CASSFSLAGGSSYEQYF
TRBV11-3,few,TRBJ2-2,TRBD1,TGTGCCAGCAGCCCAGAGACAGGGGACACCGGGGAGCTGTTTTTT,CASSPETGDTGELFF
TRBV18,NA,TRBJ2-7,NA,TGTGCCAGCTCCCTTTACAGTGCCGCGGGCTACGAGCAGTACTTC,CASSLYSAAGYEQYF
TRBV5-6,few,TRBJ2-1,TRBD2,TGTGCCAGCAGCTTGGTTCCGGGAGGGAACAATGAGCAGTTCTTC,CASSLVPGGNNEQFF
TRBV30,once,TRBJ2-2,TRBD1,TGTGCCTGGAGTCAGAAGGGGGCGGCCGGGGAGCTGTTTTTT,CAWSQKGAAGELFF
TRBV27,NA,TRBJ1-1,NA,TGTGCCAGCAGTTTAATCGGGGGAGGGGGCACTGAAGCTTTCTTT,CASSLIGGGGTEAFF
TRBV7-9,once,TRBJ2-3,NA,TGTGCCAGCAGCTTACAGAGCACAGATACGCAGTATTTT,CASSLQSTDTQYF
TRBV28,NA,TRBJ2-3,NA,TGTGCCAGCACCCAGTTCGGGATAACCACAGATACGCAGTATTTT,CASTQFGITTDTQYF
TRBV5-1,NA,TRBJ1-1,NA,TGCGCCAGCAGCTTGGGTGTCCAGGCCCTGAACACTGAAGCTTTCTTT,CASSLGVQALNTEAFF
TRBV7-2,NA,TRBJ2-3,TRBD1,TGTGCCAGCAGCTCAGAACCGGGACAGGGAAAGTATTTT,CASSSEPGQGKYF
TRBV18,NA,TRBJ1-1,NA,TGTGCCAGCTCACCCGAGTCCGGGATCACTGAAGCTTTCTTT,CASSPESGITEAFF
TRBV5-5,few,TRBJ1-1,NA,TGTGCCAGCAGCTACACGGGGGGTACTGAAGCTTTCTTT,CASSYTGGTEAFF
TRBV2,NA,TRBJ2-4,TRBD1,TGTGCCAGCAGTACGAGACAGGGCGGTGCCAAAAACATTCAGTACTTC,CASSTRQGGAKNIQYF
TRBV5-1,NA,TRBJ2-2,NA,TGCGCCAGCAGCCCAACAGGAATATCTGCCGGGGAGCTGTTTTTT,CASSPTGISAGELFF
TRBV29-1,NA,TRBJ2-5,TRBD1,TGCAGCGTCACGGGACAGGCTCAAGAGACCCAGTACTTC,CSVTGQAQETQYF
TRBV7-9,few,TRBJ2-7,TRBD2,TGTGCCAGCAGCTTAGGTGCTAGCGGGAGAAATCGCCTCCACGAGCAGTACTTC,CASSLGASGRNRLHEQYF
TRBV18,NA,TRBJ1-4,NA,TGTGCCAGCTCAACTCCGGGACCTCCCGGGGGTGAAAAACTGTTTTTT,CASSTPGPPGGEKLFF
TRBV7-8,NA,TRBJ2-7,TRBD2,TGTGCCAGCAGCTTAGCGCTAGCGGGAGCTACCGAGCAGTACTTC,CASSLALAGATEQYF
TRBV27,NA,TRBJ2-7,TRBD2,TGTGCCAGCAGTTTATCACGGACTAGCATAGTATACGAGCAGTACTTC,CASSLSRTSIVYEQYF
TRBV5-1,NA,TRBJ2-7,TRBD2,TGCGCCAGCAGCTTAACTACGAGTGGAACAGCGGGGGACGAGCAGTACTTC,CASSLTTSGTAGDEQYF
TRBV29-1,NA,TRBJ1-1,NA,TGCAGCGTTTATAGGGGGACAAACACTGAAGCTTTCTTT,CSVYRGTNTEAFF
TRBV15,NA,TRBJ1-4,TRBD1,TGTGCCACCAGCGGGGACAGACAATATCAGGCAACTAATGAAAAACTGTTTTTT,CATSGDRQYQATNEKLFF
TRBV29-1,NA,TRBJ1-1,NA,TGCAGCGGGGACATCATGGCAGGGAGCACTGAAGCTTTCTTT,CSGDIMAGSTEAFF
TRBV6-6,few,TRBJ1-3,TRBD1,TGTGCCAGCTCCACCCCCCGGGACAGGGAAAAAAACACCATATATTTT,CASSTPRDREKNTIYF
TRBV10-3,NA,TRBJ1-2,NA,TGTGCCATCAGCCCGGGACATCGAAACTATGGCTACACCTTC,CAISPGHRNYGYTF
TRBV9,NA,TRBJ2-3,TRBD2,TGTGCCAGCAGCGTAACTACCGGGACTAGCGGGAGTAACACAGATACGCAGTATTTT,CASSVTTGTSGSNTDTQYF